Each of the 17 T cell receptor beta chains below was sequenced from the same sample in a study of CD8 T cells in Susac syndrome. A quantity of about 0.5 to 1 ug RNA underwent reverse transcription using random hexamers. TCRdb re-analysed the immunoSEQ multiplex PCR reads in MiXCR, keeping a single row per CDR3 protein. The table shows under 200,000 distinct CDR3 sequences, with approximately 93% occurring only once. Sequencing input: CD4+ T cells from PBMCs. The source of these receptors is a human donor in good health.

V and J are TRBV28 and TRBJ1-6; D call uncertain. The germline V and J ends were trimmed by 3 bases and 2 bases, with 8 bases remaining between them. This CDR3 contains 15 residues. The germline CDR1 and CDR2 sequences are MDHEN and SYDVKM. Written as DNA, the CDR3 is TGTGCCAGCAGTTTCGGAGGAGCCTATAATTCACCCCTCCACTTT. Translating gives CASSFGGAYNSPLHF.

This clonotype was observed a single time. The J gene is TRBJ2-3, the V gene TRBV23-1; TRBD1 matches at 7 bases. TRBV23-1 is annotated as an ORF whose role is uncertain. This CDR3 is built from 17 residues. Trimming at V came to 2 bases and at J to 3 bases, leaving 11 bases not matched to a gene. DNA of the CDR3: TGCGCCAGCAGTCAAGGGGGAGACAGGGTGTGGACAGATACGCAGTATTTT. Protein sequence: CASSQGGDRVWTDTQYF.

The V and J genes are TRBV5-1 and TRBJ1-2; 8 bases are shared with TRBD1. The germline V gene has CDR1 SGHRS and CDR2 YFSETQ. The CDR3 extends over 15 amino acids. J gave up 4 bases and V 4 bases, and 9 bases lay outside the gene matches. CDR3 in amino acids: CASSTETGVAYGYTF. The CDR3 DNA is TGCGCCAGCAGCACAGAGACAGGGGTGGCCTATGGCTACACCTTC.

J is TRBJ2-2 and V is TRBV2; 14 nucleotides align to TRBD2. This CDR3 is built from 18 residues. The germline V gene encodes CDR1 SNHLY and CDR2 FYNNEI. V was clipped by 6 bases and J by 1 base; unmatched bases: 7. The DNA of the CDR3 is TGTGCCAGCAGAAAGACTAGCGGGGGGGTTCAGAACACCGGGGAGCTGTTTTTT. Its translation is CASRKTSGGVQNTGELFF.

This rearrangement joins TRBV14 to TRBJ2-1; no reliable D call. This CDR3 has 12 amino acids. CDR1 is SGHDN, CDR2 FVKESK, per germline. V lost 0 bases, J lost 8 bases, and 5 bases lay in between. CDR3 in DNA: TGTGCCAGCAGCCAAGATCACCATGAGCAGTTCTTC. Translation gives CASSQDHHEQFF.

The chain employs TRBV20-1 and TRBJ2-7; TRBD2 agrees at 11 bases. Trimming at V came to 6 bases and at J to 2 bases, leaving 6 bases not matched to a gene. CDR1 is DFQATT and CDR2 is SNEGSKA in the germline V gene (reference sequence). This CDR3 contains 14 residues. For the CDR3, the DNA is TGCAGTGCGGGGGTAGCGGGGGGGACCTACGAGCAGTACTTC. Translated, it gives CSAGVAGGTYEQYF.

The chain employs TRBV6-2 or TRBV6-3 and TRBJ2-5, with a possible D match to TRBD1 (6 bases). The CDR3 length is 13 residues. V lost 6 bases and J lost 3, with 11 bases in between. Germline CDR1 reads MNHEY; CDR2 reads SVGEGT. CDR3 in amino acids: CASSSDREETQYF. CDR3 DNA: TGTGCCAGCAGCTCGGACAGAGAAGAGACCCAGTACTTC.

The chain has TRBV7-2 and TRBJ1-1; a weak D match, TRBD1 (5 bases). Germline assignment: CDR1 SGHTA and CDR2 FQGNSA. The CDR3 has 16 amino acids. V lost 2 bases, J lost 0 bases, and 13 bases lay in between. The CDR3 loop is CASSLQPGTLNTEAFF. The CDR3 nucleotides are TGTGCCAGCAGCTTACAACCGGGGACTTTGAACACTGAAGCTTTCTTT.

This chain links TRBV20-1 with TRBJ2-3; D unresolved. V was clipped by 0 bases and J by 0 bases, with 4 bases between them. The CDR3 covers 13 residues. Germline assignment: CDR1 DFQATT and CDR2 SNEGSKA (reference sequence). The CDR3 DNA reads as TGCAGTGCTAGAGAGAGCAGCACAGATACGCAGTATTTT. Its protein product is CSARESSTDTQYF.

The chain uses TRBV20-1 and TRBJ1-2; D is possibly TRBD1 (5 bases). Per germline, CDR1 DFQATT and CDR2 SNEGSKA (reference sequence). The CDR3 is 13 residues long. V was pared by 6 bases and J by 6 bases, with 17 bases between. The CDR3 spells CSANSPGMDGYTF. The DNA of the CDR3 is TGCAGTGCCAACTCCCCAGGGATGGATGGCTACACCTTC.

The rearrangement joins TRBV9 to TRBJ1-3, with D uncertain. This CDR3 is built from 11 residues. CDR1 and CDR2 (germline): SGDLS, YYNGEE. Deletions cut 0 bases from V and 5 bases from J, with 0 bases between. The CDR3 spells CASSVGNTIYF. DNA for the CDR3: TGTGCCAGCAGCGTAGGAAACACCATATATTTT. The complete variable domain, with remaining parts taken from reference TRBV9 and TRBJ1-3, reads DSGVTQTPKHLITATGQRVTLRCSPRSGDLSVYWYQQSLDQGLQFLIQYYNGEERAKGNILERFSAQQFPDLHSELNLSSLELGDSALYFCASSVGNTIYFGEGSWLTVV.

V gene TRBV15 combines with J gene TRBJ2-3, with D perhaps matching TRBD1 (5 bases). The CDR3 consists of 17 residues. The V and J ends lost 0 bases and 0 bases respectively, with 13 bases between them. Looked up from germline, CDR1 is LNHNV and CDR2 is YYDKDF (reference sequence). CDR3 protein: CATSRDLHRFSTDTQYF. The CDR3 DNA is TGTGCCACCAGCAGAGATCTGCACAGGTTTAGCACAGATACGCAGTATTTT. The complete variable domain, with remaining parts taken from reference TRBV15 and TRBJ2-3, reads DAMVIQNPRYQVTQFGKPVTLSCSQTLNHNVMYWYQQKSSQAPKLLFHYYDKDFNNEADTPDNFQSRRPNTSFCFLDIRSPGLGDTAMYLCATSRDLHRFSTDTQYFGPGTRLTVL.

The chain has TRBV6-6 and TRBJ2-3; 7 nucleotides line up with TRBD1. V was pared by 6 bases and J by 0 bases, with 6 bases of the junction left unmatched. Germline V gives CDR1 MNHNY, CDR2 SVGAGI (reference sequence). The CDR3 consists of 15 residues. CDR3 in amino acids: CASRGTDYSTDTQYF. Here the CDR3 DNA reads TGTGCCAGCAGGGGGACAGATTATAGCACAGATACGCAGTATTTT.

This chain connects TRBV7-2 to TRBJ1-6, with 7 bases lining up with TRBD1. The V gene end was trimmed by 1 base and the J gene end by 4 bases; junction bases not matched to a gene: 4. The CDR3 is made up of 16 amino acids. Germline CDR1 SGHTA, CDR2 FQGNSA. CDR3 loop: CASSLGTGLYNSPLHF. Written as DNA, the CDR3 is TGTGCCAGCAGCTTAGGGACAGGCCTTTATAATTCACCCCTCCACTTT.

This rearrangement joins TRBV12-3 or TRBV12-4 to TRBJ1-6, with a tentative D call TRBD1 (5 bases). The CDR3 is 15 residues long. V lost 2 bases to trimming and J lost 9 bases, with 14 bases between them. CDR3 region: CASSLTGTPSSPLHF. The CDR3 region has the DNA TGTGCCAGCAGTTTAACCGGGACCCCCAGTTCACCCCTCCACTTT.

This chain uses TRBV3-1 with TRBJ2-3, with D perhaps being TRBD1 or TRBD2 (5 bases each). V was trimmed by 5 bases and J by 7 bases, leaving 7 bases between them. This CDR3 contains 11 residues. Germline V lookup: CDR1 LGHDT, CDR2 YNNKEL (reference sequence). CDR3 in DNA: TGTGCCAGCAGCGGGACGAATACGCAGTATTTT. Amino acids: CASSGTNTQYF.

The V call is TRBV7-2, the J call TRBJ2-7, with D possibly matching TRBD2 (5 bases). V lost 5 bases to trimming and J lost 3 bases, with 17 bases between them. The CDR3 runs 15 residues. Germline CDR1 and CDR2: SGHTA and FQGNSA. In DNA, the CDR3 is TGTGCCAGCAGCCTACCGGGAAAGGCCCGCTACGAGCAGTACTTC. Translated, it gives CASSLPGKARYEQYF. The full variable domain, rest sourced from reference TRBV7-2 and TRBJ2-7, is GAGVSQSPSNKVTEKGKDVELRCDPISGHTALYWYRQSLGQGLEFLIYFQGNSAPDKSGLPSDRFSAERTGGSVSTLTIQRTQQEDSAVYLCASSLPGKARYEQYFGPGTRLTVT.